A single sample gave rise to the 20 T cell receptor beta chains below, sequenced in a study of CD8+CD57+ T cells in acquired aplastic anemia. Genomic DNA, the template, was used for profiling of the TCR beta VDJ and CDR3. TCRdb called the reads again in MiXCR, with one record for every CDR3 protein. The top ten hold 4% of the sample, which has some 410,000 distinct CDR3 sequences, 55% to 70% seen once. Sequencing was carried out using sorted CD4+, CD8+, or CD8+CD57+ T cells (not recorded which) from PBMCs. The receptors originated from a human donor in good health, serving as a control.

This clonotype has a count of ten or more. V gene TRBV6-5 combines with J gene TRBJ1-1, with no clear D. Trimming left V 2 bases short and J 3 bases short, with 22 bases between. CDR1 and CDR2 (germline): MNHEY, SVGAGI. This CDR3 contains 18 residues. CDR3 nucleotides: TGTGCCAGCAGTTACACGTTCGAGAGTGTTAAGTTGTACACTGAAGCTTTCTTT. Translating it yields CASSYTFESVKLYTEAFF.

The CDR3 DNA reads as TGTGCCAGCAGCGCATCTAGCGGACAACTCGAGCAGTACTTC. It encodes CASSASSGQLEQYF. The gene calls are TRBV7-2 and TRBJ2-7, with TRBD2 matching 7 bases. The CDR3 has 14 amino acids. The V gene's germline CDR1 is SGHTA and CDR2 FQGNSA. J was trimmed by 6 bases and V by 5 bases; bases with no gene match: 10.

This clonotype showed up many times. The chain carries TRBV12-3 or TRBV12-4 and TRBJ2-5; the D is unclear. The CDR3 consists of 15 residues. Trimming shortened V by 5 bases and J by 3 bases, and 16 bases separated the two germline ends. The CDR3 nucleotides are TGTGCCAGCAGTCCAAATTCCTTTATCAAAGAGACCCAGTACTTC. Translation: CASSPNSFIKETQYF.

Remarks on this clonotype: Since no conserved phenylalanine or tryptophan closes the CDR3, a read error is the likely cause. The DNA is left out, because the CDR3 cannot be placed on it with certainty; the CDR3 is given as TCRdb lists it. This chain connects TRBV19 to TRBJ1-2. Germline loops: CDR1 LNHDA, CDR2 SQIVND (reference sequence). The CDR3 spans 12 residues, counting both ends. The CDR3 loop reads CASTAGKYGFPY.

In regard to this clonotype: One end of the junction does not line up with germline, which may come from a read error. The V call is TRBV7-2, the J call TRBJ1-2; 8 bases agree with TRBD1. CDR3 length equals 14 residues. Per the germline V gene, CDR1 is SGHTA and CDR2 is FQGNSA. DNA of the CDR3: TGTGCCAGCAGCTTAGAACAGGGGGATCATTCACCCCTCTTC. This codes for CASSLEQGDHSPLF.

Worth noting for this clonotype: Relative to the germline gene, one junction end is altered; a read error may explain this. The chain combines TRBV25-1 with TRBJ2-7; 7 nucleotides agree with TRBD1. The CDR3 is 14 amino acids. Per the germline V gene, CDR1 is MGHDK and CDR2 is SYGVNS. The chain's CDR3 is CASRVVKGANELNF. DNA for the CDR3: TGTGCCAGCAGGGTAGTGAAGGGGGCCAACGAGCTGAACTTC.

The chain joins TRBV20-1 to TRBJ2-7, with 8 bases fitting TRBD1. Germline CDR1 and CDR2: DFQATT and SNEGSKA (reference sequence). The CDR3 sequence is 14 residues long. Germline trimming cut 2 bases from V and 5 bases from J; bases unmatched to any gene: 8. In DNA, the CDR3 is TGCAGTGCTAGACTTGACAGGGGCGGTAACGAGCAGTACTTC. It encodes CSARLDRGGNEQYF.

This sequence joins TRBV6-2 or TRBV6-3 and TRBJ2-1, with 8 bases matching TRBD1. CDR3 length equals 14 residues. The trim removed 6 bases at V and 5 bases at J, leaving 6 bases unmatched. The germline CDR1 and CDR2 sequences are MNHEY and SVGEGT. The CDR3 DNA follows: TGTGCCAGCAGGCCAGGGGGCTGGAACAATGAGCAGTTCTTC. Translated, it gives CASRPGGWNNEQFF.

This clonotype occurred many times. The V call is TRBV4-3, the J call TRBJ2-4, with D perhaps being TRBD1 or TRBD2 (5 bases each). The V end was cut by 4 bases, the J end by 6 bases, with 16 bases between. Germline V gene sequence: CDR1 LGHNA, CDR2 YSLEER. The CDR3 is 15 residues long. CDR3 protein: CASSPSTPGPNIQYF. In DNA form, the CDR3 reads TGCGCCAGCAGCCCAAGTACCCCGGGGCCAAACATTCAGTACTTC.

This clonotype was observed many times. The chain joins TRBV2 to TRBJ1-1, with D unresolved. CDR1 and CDR2 (germline): SNHLY, FYNNEI. This CDR3 has 14 amino acids. V was shortened by 4 bases and J by 1 base, with 10 bases between the two germline ends. The CDR3 region is CASSGRTWNTEAFF. The DNA of the CDR3 is TGTGCCAGCAGTGGACGAACTTGGAACACTGAAGCTTTCTTT.

The chain links TRBV29-1 to TRBJ2-7, with 12 bases that match TRBD2. Per the germline V gene, CDR1 is SQVTM and CDR2 is ANQGSEA. CDR3 length: 13 residues. The CDR3 DNA is TGCAGTGCAACTAGCGGGGGGCCGGTCGAGCAGTACTTC. Protein sequence: CSATSGGPVEQYF.

As to this clonotype: The final CDR3 position lacks the conserved phenylalanine or tryptophan, pointing to a likely read error. It is unclear where the CDR3 begins or ends on the DNA, so no DNA is shown, and the CDR3 is as TCRdb lists it. This chain links TRBV9 with TRBJ2-1; the D call TRBD2 from the table was never checked on the DNA. Germline loops: CDR1 SGDLS, CDR2 YYNGEE. The CDR3 contains 13 residues when both ends are counted. The CDR3 sequence: CASSVGPDPDYGI.

The chain carries TRBV7-2 and TRBJ1-2; the match to TRBD1 covers 8 bases. Germline-derived CDR1 and CDR2 are SGHTA and FQGNSA. V was clipped by 0 bases and J by 7 bases; unmatched bases: 1. The CDR3 has 13 residues. CDR3 in amino acids: CASSLAQGGGYTF. The CDR3, as DNA: TGTGCCAGCAGCTTAGCACAGGGGGGTGGCTACACCTTC.

The chain recombines TRBV7-2 with TRBJ2-7; 12 nucleotides align to TRBD2. Germline assignment: CDR1 SGHTA and CDR2 FQGNSA. V lost 5 bases and J lost 7; bases outside the gene matches: 6. The CDR3 consists of 14 residues. The CDR3 loop is CASSRTSGTGEQYF. In nucleotides, the CDR3 is TGTGCCAGCAGCAGGACTAGCGGGACGGGGGAGCAGTACTTC.

This chain connects TRBV7-3 to TRBJ2-2; 8 bases map to TRBD2. The V gene end was trimmed by 4 bases and the J gene end by 6 bases; junction bases not matched to a gene: 10. Germline assignment: CDR1 SGHTA and CDR2 FQGTGA. This CDR3 comprises 16 residues. The CDR3: CASSSAGSGRSGELFF. CDR3 sequence (DNA): TGTGCCAGCAGCTCCGCCGGAAGCGGGAGATCCGGGGAGCTGTTTTTT. Together with reference TRBV7-3 and TRBJ2-2, the CDR3 gives the full variable domain: GAGVSQTPSNKVTEKGKYVELRCDPISGHTALYWYRQSLGQGPEFLIYFQGTGAADDSGLPNDRFFAVRPEGSVSTLKIQRTERGDSAVYLCASSSAGSGRSGELFFGEGSRLTVL.

Note on this clonotype: One end of the junction does not line up with germline, which may come from a read error. The chain couples TRBV2 to TRBJ2-6; TRBD2 matches at 7 bases. This CDR3 is built from 18 residues. CDR1 and CDR2 (germline): SNHLY, FYNNEI. The CDR3 DNA reads TGTGCCAGCAGCCCCCTGGGAGGGGCTGCCTCTGGGGCGAACGTCCTGACTTTC. It is translated as CASSPLGGAASGANVLTF.

Notes on this clonotype: One end of the junction fails to match germline, which may point to a read error. V usage is TRBV7-2 and J usage is TRBJ2-5, with D perhaps matching TRBD2 (6 bases). The CDR3 extends over 16 amino acids. Germline-derived CDR1 and CDR2 are SGHTA and FQGNSA. CDR3 sequence (DNA): TGCGCCAGCAGCCCAAGCGGGCAGGGTACCGAAGCTATCCAGTACTTC. Translating it yields CASSPSGQGTEAIQYF.

This clonotype was detected ten times or more. The gene calls are TRBV7-8 and TRBJ1-1; D is ambiguous. This CDR3 has 15 residues. The germline V and J ends were trimmed by 1 base and 0 bases, with 9 bases remaining between them. From germline, CDR1 is SGHVS and CDR2 FQNEAQ. CDR3 in amino acids: CASSLVRTVNTEAFF. In DNA, the CDR3 is TGTGCCAGCAGCTTAGTTAGGACGGTGAACACTGAAGCTTTCTTT.

V and J are TRBV7-2 and TRBJ1-2; TRBD1 is a possible D gene (6 bases). CDR1 and CDR2 from the germline V gene are SGHTA and FQGNSA. This CDR3 region has 14 residues. The V gene lost 5 bases and the J gene lost 3 bases, with 13 bases spanning the gap. In DNA form, the CDR3 reads TGTGCCAGCAGCCCCTCGACAGGCCACTATGGCTACACCTTC. Encoded protein: CASSPSTGHYGYTF.

This clonotype has at least ten counts. V and J are TRBV6-5 and TRBJ2-7, with TRBD1 identical over 7 bases. The CDR3 loop spans 11 amino acids. Germline V gene sequence: CDR1 MNHEY, CDR2 SVGAGI. The V segment lost 8 bases and the J segment 6 bases; nucleotides outside the gene matches: 4. In nucleotides, the CDR3 is TGTGCCAGCTACAGGGGTGGCGAGCAGTACTTC. Its translation is CASYRGGEQYF.